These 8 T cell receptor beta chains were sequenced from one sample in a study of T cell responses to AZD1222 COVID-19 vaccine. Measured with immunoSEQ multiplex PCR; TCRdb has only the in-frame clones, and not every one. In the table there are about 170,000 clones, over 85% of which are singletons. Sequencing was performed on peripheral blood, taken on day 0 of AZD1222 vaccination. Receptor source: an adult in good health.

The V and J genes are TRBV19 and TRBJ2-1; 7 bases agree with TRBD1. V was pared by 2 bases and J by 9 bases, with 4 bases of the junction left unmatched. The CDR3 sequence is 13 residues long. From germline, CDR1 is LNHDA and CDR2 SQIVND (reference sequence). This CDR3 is CASSIRGPGEQFF. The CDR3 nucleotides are TGTGCCAGTAGTATAAGGGGGCCCGGTGAGCAGTTCTTC.

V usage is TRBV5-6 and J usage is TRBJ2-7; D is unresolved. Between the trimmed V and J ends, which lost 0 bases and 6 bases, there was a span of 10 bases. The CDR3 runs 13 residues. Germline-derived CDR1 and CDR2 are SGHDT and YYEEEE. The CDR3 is CASSLEFRREQYF. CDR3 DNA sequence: TGTGCCAGCAGCTTGGAGTTTCGGCGCGAGCAGTACTTC.

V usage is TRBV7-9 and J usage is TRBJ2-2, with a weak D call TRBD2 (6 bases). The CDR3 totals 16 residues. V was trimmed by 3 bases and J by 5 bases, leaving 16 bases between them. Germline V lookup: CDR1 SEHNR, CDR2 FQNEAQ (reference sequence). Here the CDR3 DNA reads TGTGCCAGCAGCTTTCAGAGGCGGGGTCGAACCGGGGAGCTGTTTTTT. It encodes CASSFQRRGRTGELFF.

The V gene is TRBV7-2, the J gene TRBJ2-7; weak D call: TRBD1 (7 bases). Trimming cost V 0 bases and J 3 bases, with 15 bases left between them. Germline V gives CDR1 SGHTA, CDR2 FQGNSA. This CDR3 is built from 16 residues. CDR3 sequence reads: CASSLAGGQRVYEQYF. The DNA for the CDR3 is TGTGCCAGCAGCTTAGCGGGGGGACAGAGAGTCTACGAGCAGTACTTC.

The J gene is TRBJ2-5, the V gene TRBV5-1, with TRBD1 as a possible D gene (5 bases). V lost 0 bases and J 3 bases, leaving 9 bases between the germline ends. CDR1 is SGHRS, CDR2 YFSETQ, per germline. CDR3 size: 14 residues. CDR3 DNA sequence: TGCGCCAGCAGCTTGGCGTCAGGGAAAGAGACCCAGTACTTC. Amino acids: CASSLASGKETQYF. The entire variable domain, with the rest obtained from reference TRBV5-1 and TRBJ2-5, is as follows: KAGVTQTPRYLIKTRGQQVTLSCSPISGHRSVSWYQQTPGQGLQFLFEYFSETQRNKGNFPGRFSGRQFSNSRSEMNVSTLELGDSALYLCASSLASGKETQYFGPGTRLLVL.

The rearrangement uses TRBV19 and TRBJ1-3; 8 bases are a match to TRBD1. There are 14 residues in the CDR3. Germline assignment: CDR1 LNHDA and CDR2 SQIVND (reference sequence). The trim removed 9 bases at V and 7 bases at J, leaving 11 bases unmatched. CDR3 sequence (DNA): TGTGCCAGCTCACAGACAGGGGCAGGGAACACCATATATTTT. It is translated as CASSQTGAGNTIYF.

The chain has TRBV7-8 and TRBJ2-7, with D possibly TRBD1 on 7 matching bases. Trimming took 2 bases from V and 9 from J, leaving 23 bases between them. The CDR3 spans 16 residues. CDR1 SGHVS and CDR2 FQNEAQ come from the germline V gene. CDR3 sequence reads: CASSLRETGKGSVQYF. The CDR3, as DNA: TGTGCCAGCAGCTTACGGGAGACAGGGAAAGGGAGTGTGCAGTACTTC.

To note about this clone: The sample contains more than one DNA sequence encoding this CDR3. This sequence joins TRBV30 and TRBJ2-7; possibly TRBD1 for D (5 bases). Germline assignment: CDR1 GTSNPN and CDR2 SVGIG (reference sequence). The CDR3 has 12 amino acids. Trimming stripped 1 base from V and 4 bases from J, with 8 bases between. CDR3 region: CAWSGQPYEQYF. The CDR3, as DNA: TGTGCCTGGAGTGGACAGCCTTACGAGCAGTACTTC.